The 9 T cell receptor beta chains below were found in one sample sequenced in a study of cytomegalovirus exposure and HLA in healthy donors. PCR involved 60 Vbeta and 13 Jbeta primers. The assay was immunoSEQ multiplex PCR, and TCRdb's table has in-frame clones only and misses some. The table has fewer than 200,000 clones, roughly 75% seen once. The sample comprised PBMCs. Source of these receptors: a male donor in good health and CMV-seronegative.

This clone was found once. The chain recombines TRBV6-5 with TRBJ1-4, with a tentative D call TRBD1 (6 bases). Germline CDR1 is MNHEY and CDR2 is SVGAGI. V lost 7 bases, J lost 5 bases, and 14 bases lay in between. There are 14 residues in the CDR3. CDR3 amino acids: CASTSRGPNEKLFF. The DNA of the CDR3 is TGTGCCAGCACCAGCAGGGGACCAAATGAAAAACTGTTTTTT.

The chain uses TRBV7-2 and TRBJ1-5; 7 nucleotides line up with TRBD1. Per the germline V gene, CDR1 is SGHTA and CDR2 is FQGNSA. Trimming at V came to 3 bases and at J to 3 bases, leaving 5 bases not matched to a gene. The CDR3 extends over 15 amino acids. CDR3 coding DNA: TGTGCCAGCAGCTTCTCCGGGACAGACAATCAGCCCCAGCATTTT. This gives the protein CASSFSGTDNQPQHF.

The rearrangement links TRBV9 to TRBJ2-5; 7 bases are a match to TRBD2. The CDR3 consists of 16 residues. The J segment lost 2 bases and the V segment lost 0 bases, leaving 7 bases of the junction unmatched. Germline V gives CDR1 SGDLS, CDR2 YYNGEE. Written as DNA, the CDR3 is TGTGCCAGCAGCGTAGGGGCTAGCGGAATGCAAGAGACCCAGTACTTC. It codes for CASSVGASGMQETQYF.

This chain uses TRBV25-1 with TRBJ2-7; D perhaps matches TRBD1 (5 bases). The CDR3 runs 15 residues. The V end lost 0 bases, the J end lost 3 bases, and 12 bases lay between the germline ends. Germline-derived CDR1 and CDR2 are MGHDK and SYGVNS. CDR3 DNA: TGTGCCAGCAGTGAATATCAGGGTGAAAGCTACGAGCAGTACTTC. This gives the protein CASSEYQGESYEQYF.

This clone was seen a single time. The rearrangement links TRBV6-6 to TRBJ2-7; TRBD2 agrees at 7 bases. The CDR3 has 14 amino acids. V lost 6 bases and J lost 0; bases outside the gene matches: 5. The V gene's germline CDR1 is MNHNY and CDR2 SVGAGI (reference sequence). The CDR3 sequence: CASSRLAYSYEQYF. Written as DNA, the CDR3 is TGTGCCAGCAGCCGACTAGCTTACTCCTACGAGCAGTACTTC.

The CDR3 sequence is CASSLDRPQYF. As DNA, the CDR3 is TGTGCCAGCAGCTTAGACAGGCCGCAGTACTTC. This chain connects TRBV7-2 to TRBJ2-7; a weak D match, TRBD1 (5 bases). CDR1 and CDR2 from the germline V gene are SGHTA and FQGNSA. The CDR3 contains 11 residues. V lost 1 base and J lost 9, with 7 bases in between.

The V and J genes are TRBV27 and TRBJ1-1, with a weak D call TRBD1 (6 bases). Germline loops: CDR1 MNHEY, CDR2 SMNVEV (reference sequence). The CDR3 totals 15 residues. V gave up 5 bases and J gave up 1 base, with 14 bases separating them. CDR3 nucleotides: TGTGCCAGCAGTAAAAAGGACAGAGCGAACACTGAAGCTTTCTTT. Translated: CASSKKDRANTEAFF.

The chain couples TRBV9 to TRBJ2-1; a possible D gene is TRBD1 (5 bases). This CDR3 has 15 amino acids. V was clipped by 3 bases and J by 1 base, with 11 bases between them. Looked up from germline, CDR1 is SGDLS and CDR2 is YYNGEE. CDR3 DNA: TGTGCCAGCAGCGCAGGGATTGTGTCCTACAATGAGCAGTTCTTC. This sequence encodes CASSAGIVSYNEQFF.

This chain uses TRBV7-6 with TRBJ1-4, with D hard to call. There are 14 residues in the CDR3. The germline V and J ends were trimmed by 5 bases and 4 bases, with 11 bases remaining between them. CDR1 is SGHVS, CDR2 FNYEAQ, per germline. CDR3: CASSAAADNEKLFF. DNA of the CDR3: TGTGCCAGCAGCGCGGCGGCAGATAATGAAAAACTGTTTTTT.